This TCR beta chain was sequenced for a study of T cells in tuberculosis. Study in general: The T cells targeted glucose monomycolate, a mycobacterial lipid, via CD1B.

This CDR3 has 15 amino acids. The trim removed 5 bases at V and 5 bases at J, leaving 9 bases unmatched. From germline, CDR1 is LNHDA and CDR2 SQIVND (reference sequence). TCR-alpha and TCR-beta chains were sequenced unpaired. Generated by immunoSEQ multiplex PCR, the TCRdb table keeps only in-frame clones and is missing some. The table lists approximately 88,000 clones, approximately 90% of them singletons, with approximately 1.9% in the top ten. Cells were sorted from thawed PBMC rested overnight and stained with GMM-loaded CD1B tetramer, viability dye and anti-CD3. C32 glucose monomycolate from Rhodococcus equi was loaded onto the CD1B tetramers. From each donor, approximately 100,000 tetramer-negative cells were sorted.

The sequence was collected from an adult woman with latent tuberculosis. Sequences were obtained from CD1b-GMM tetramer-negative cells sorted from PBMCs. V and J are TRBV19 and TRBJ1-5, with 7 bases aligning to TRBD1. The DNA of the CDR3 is TGTGCCAGTAGTCCTTCGACAGGGCGGTATCAGCCCCAGCATTTT. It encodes CASSPSTGRYQPQHF.